This T cell receptor (beta chain) was observed in a study of CD8+CD57+ T cells in acquired aplastic anemia. Study at large: CD4+ and CD8+ cells, once sorted, gave DNA averaging about 3.4 ug.

V shed 6 bases, J shed 3 bases, and the junction held 4 bases outside the gene matches. The CDR3 consists of 13 residues. Germline V CDR1 and CDR2: MDHEN, SYDVKM. TCR beta VDJ and CDR3 were profiled, and genomic DNA was the template. Each CDR3 protein gets one entry after TCRdb re-called the reads with MiXCR. The table includes 200,000 or so distinct CDR3 sequences, over 60% detected once. This clonotype was found many times. No antigen is known for it. Study results and caveats: Patients and healthy controls showed no significant CD8+ Simpson's diversity difference. Shared by patients and controls, approximately 28 CD8+ CDR3s were abundant in patients.

Sequencing was carried out using sorted CD4+, CD8+, or CD8+CD57+ T cells (not recorded which) from PBMCs. The chain combines TRBV28 with TRBJ1-1; TRBD1 agrees at 7 bases. This clonotype was obtained from a human donor with severe aplastic anemia or a healthy control (not recorded which). The CDR3 is CASSPRGDTEAFF. The CDR3 region has the DNA TGTGCCAGCAGCCCCAGGGGGGACACTGAAGCTTTCTTT.